This TCR beta chain was sequenced during a study of T cell repertoires in cytomegalovirus infection. For the study at large: Well-studied HLA-B-restricted epitopes and recently identified HLA-C-restricted epitopes of CMV were both used in the study. Through public TCR beta signatures, both CMV infection and matching HLA type were indicated. Notes on the study in general: HLA-C-restricted CMV-specific TCR beta clonotypes were dominant in the ex vivo response. Accumulated public TCR beta family frequency recognized individuals carrying CMV together with the relevant HLA.

The CDR3 has 17 amino acids. The germline gives CDR1 MNHNS, CDR2 SASEGT. Trimming removed 1 base at V and 0 bases at J, with 10 bases between. MiXCR, applied by TCRdb to the reads, yields one record per CDR3 protein. The table lists about 160,000 distinct CDR3 sequences, less than 25% of them singletons. On this clonotype itself: Its antigen is as yet unknown.

Sample: CD8+ T cells from cultured PBMCs, taken from culture after CMV antigen stimulation. This TCR was sampled from a human donor in good health (CMV status not recorded). Some clones in this sample may be carry-over from other donors' samples. This chain uses TRBV6-1 with TRBJ2-6; no clear D. The CDR3 here is CASSEGFWGSGANVLTF. The CDR3 DNA is TGTGCCAGCAGTGAAGGTTTTTGGGGCTCTGGGGCCAACGTCCTGACTTTC.